This T cell receptor (beta chain) was sequenced during a study of T cells in Graves' hyperthyroidism and ophthalmopathy. This clonotype was detected only a few times. The CDR3 contains 13 residues. V was clipped by 2 bases and J by 9 bases, with 11 bases between them. The germline gives CDR1 MNHEY, CDR2 SVGAGI. Amplified TCR beta CDR3 regions came from RNA transcripts. A set of HTBI primers served as the primers for a first-round RT-PCR of the TCR CDR3. In TCRdb, the multiplex PCR reads were re-called with MiXCR into one record per CDR3 protein. The sample carries about 400,000 distinct CDR3 sequences, roughly 13% recorded once.

The clonotype originates from a young woman with Graves' hyperthyroidism. The sample was blood. This chain links TRBV6-5 with TRBJ2-1; a possible D gene is TRBD2 (5 bases). The CDR3 reads CASSYAGAGEQFF. The CDR3 nucleotides are TGTGCCAGCAGTTACGCGGGCGCGGGTGAGCAGTTCTTC.